The clone carrying this T cell receptor (beta chain) was seen a single time. Clones were read by immunoSEQ multiplex PCR, and TCRdb kept only the in-frame ones, dropping some. The sample yields 100,000 or so clones, around 94% seen once. The sample comes from a study of T cell changes during pregnancy in multiple sclerosis. This CDR3 comprises 13 residues. CDR1 LNHDA and CDR2 SQIVND come from the germline V gene (reference sequence). V lost 7 bases, J lost 2 bases, and 11 bases lay in between. The V gene is TRBV19, the J gene TRBJ1-2, with no clear D. This clonotype was obtained from a female donor with multiple sclerosis, enrolled in a pregnancy study. The specimen comprised peripheral blood, sampled in the second trimester of pregnancy. CDR3: CASNGRENYGYTF. CDR3 DNA sequence: TGTGCCAGTAACGGACGGGAAAACTATGGCTACACCTTC.